A single T cell receptor (beta chain) is shown here with its context. What it binds is not known. CDR1 and CDR2 from the germline V gene are SGHKS and YYEKEE (reference sequence). The CDR3 spans 16 residues. V lost 1 base to trimming and J lost 7 bases; unmatched junction nucleotides: 9. This entry comes from a study of breast tumors, draining lymph nodes, adjacent tissues. Breast cancer patients provided tissue from their axillary draining lymph nodes. Study-wide results and limits: Most tumor T cells seemingly derive from lymph node, then expand in tumor. Compared with basal-like, luminal-like tumors shared significantly more repertoire with nontumor tissue. Tumors had less TCR diversity than lymph nodes, more than nontumor tissue.

TCRdb redid the calling of the multiplex PCR reads with MiXCR, one entry per CDR3 protein. The sample gives some 150,000 distinct CDR3 sequences, about 22% of which show up once; around 2.7% is in the top ten. The origin of this receptor is a female donor with breast cancer. Some clones in this sample may be carry-over from other donors' samples. Sequenced sample: axillary lymph node tissue. The rearrangement links TRBV5-5 to TRBJ2-5, with 11 positions matching TRBD1. DNA for the CDR3: TGTGCCAGCAGCTTGCCCCAAGGACAGGGGGCATGGACCCAGTACTTC. Protein: CASSLPQGQGAWTQYF. The full variable domain, with the rest looked up from reference TRBV5-5 and TRBJ2-5, is DAGVTQSPTHLIKTRGQQVTLRCSPISGHKSVSWYQQVLGQGPQFIFQYYEKEERGRGNFPDRFSARQFPNYSSELNVNALLLGDSALYLCASSLPQGQGAWTQYFGPGTRLLVL.